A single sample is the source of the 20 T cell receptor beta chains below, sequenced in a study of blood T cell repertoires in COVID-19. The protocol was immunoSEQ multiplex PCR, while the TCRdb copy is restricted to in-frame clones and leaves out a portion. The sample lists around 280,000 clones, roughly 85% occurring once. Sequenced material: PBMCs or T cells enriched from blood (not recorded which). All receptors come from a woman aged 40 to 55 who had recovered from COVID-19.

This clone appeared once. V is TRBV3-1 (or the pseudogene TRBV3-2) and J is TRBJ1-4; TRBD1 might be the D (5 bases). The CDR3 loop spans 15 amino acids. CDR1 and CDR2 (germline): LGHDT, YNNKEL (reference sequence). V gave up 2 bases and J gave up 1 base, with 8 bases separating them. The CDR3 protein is CASSQRQQTNEKLFF. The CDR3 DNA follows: TGTGCCAGCAGCCAAAGACAGCAAACTAATGAAAAACTGTTTTTT.

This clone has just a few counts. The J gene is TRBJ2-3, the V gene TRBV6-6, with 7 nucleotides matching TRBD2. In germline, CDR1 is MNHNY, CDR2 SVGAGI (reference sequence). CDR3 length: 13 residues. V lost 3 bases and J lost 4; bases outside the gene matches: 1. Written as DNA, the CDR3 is TGTGCCAGCAGTTATGGGGGGGCAGATACGCAGTATTTT. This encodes CASSYGGADTQYF.

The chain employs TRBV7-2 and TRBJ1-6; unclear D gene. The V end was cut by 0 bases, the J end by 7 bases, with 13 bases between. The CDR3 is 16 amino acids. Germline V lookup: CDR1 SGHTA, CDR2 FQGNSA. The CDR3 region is CASSLAVTAGNSPLHF. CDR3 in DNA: TGTGCCAGCAGCTTAGCGGTCACGGCGGGAAATTCACCCCTCCACTTT.

The CDR3 DNA reads as TGTGCCAGCCGAGAGATGTCGGGGTACGAGCAGTACTTC. Encoded protein: CASREMSGYEQYF. The V and J genes are TRBV27 and TRBJ2-7, with a tentative D call TRBD2 (5 bases). The CDR3 contains 13 residues. The V end lost 8 bases, the J end lost 4 bases, and 15 bases lay between the germline ends. The germline V gene encodes CDR1 MNHEY and CDR2 SMNVEV (reference sequence).

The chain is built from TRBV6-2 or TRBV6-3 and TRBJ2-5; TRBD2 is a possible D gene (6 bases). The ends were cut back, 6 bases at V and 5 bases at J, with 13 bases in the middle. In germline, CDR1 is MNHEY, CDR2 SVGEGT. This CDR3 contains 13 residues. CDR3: CASSRLDWETQYF. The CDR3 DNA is TGTGCCAGCAGCAGACTAGATTGGGAGACCCAGTACTTC.

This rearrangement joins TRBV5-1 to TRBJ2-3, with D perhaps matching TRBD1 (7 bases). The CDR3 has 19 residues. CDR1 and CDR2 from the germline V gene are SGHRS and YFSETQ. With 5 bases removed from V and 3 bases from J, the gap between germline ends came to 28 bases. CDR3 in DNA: TGCGCCAGCAGTGGAGGGGGCGGCCCCCTCGGGTCAGGGACAGATACGCAGTATTTT. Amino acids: CASSGGGGPLGSGTDTQYF. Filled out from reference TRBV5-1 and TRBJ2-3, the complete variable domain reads KAGVTQTPRYLIKTRGQQVTLSCSPISGHRSVSWYQQTPGQGLQFLFEYFSETQRNKGNFPGRFSGRQFSNSRSEMNVSTLELGDSALYLCASSGGGGPLGSGTDTQYFGPGTRLTVL.

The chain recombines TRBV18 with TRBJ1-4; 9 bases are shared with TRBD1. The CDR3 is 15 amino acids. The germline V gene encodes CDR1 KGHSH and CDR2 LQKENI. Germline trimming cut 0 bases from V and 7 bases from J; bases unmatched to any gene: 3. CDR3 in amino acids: CASSPPGQGGEKLFF. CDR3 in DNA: TGTGCCAGCTCACCACCGGGACAGGGTGGTGAAAAACTGTTTTTT.

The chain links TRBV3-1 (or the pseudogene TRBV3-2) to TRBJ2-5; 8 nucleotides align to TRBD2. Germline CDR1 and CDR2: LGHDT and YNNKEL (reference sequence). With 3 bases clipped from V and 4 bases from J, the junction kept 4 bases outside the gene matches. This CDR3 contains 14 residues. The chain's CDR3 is CASSQREAGETQYF. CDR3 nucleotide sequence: TGTGCCAGCAGCCAGCGGGAGGCAGGAGAGACCCAGTACTTC.

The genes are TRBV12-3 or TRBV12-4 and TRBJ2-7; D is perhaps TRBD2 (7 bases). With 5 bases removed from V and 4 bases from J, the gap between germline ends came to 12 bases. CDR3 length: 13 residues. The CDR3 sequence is CASSRGGGYEQYF. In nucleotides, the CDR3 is TGTGCCAGCAGTCGAGGGGGGGGGTACGAGCAGTACTTC.

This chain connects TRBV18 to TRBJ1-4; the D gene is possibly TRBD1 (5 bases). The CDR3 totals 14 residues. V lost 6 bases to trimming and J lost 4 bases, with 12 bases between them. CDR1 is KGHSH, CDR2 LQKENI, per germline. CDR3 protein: CASSSDQGNEKLFF. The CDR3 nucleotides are TGTGCCAGCTCGTCCGATCAGGGTAATGAAAAACTGTTTTTT.

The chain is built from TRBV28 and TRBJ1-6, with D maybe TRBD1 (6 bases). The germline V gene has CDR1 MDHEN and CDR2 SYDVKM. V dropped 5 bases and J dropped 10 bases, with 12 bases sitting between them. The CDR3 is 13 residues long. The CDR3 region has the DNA TGTGCCAGCAGTCCCTTGGACAGCTCACCCCTCCACTTT. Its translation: CASSPLDSSPLHF.

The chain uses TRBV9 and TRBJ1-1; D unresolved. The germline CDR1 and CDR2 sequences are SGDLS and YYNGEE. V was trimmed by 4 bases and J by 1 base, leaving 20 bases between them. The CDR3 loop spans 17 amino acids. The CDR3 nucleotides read TGTGCCAGCAGCTCAAGCAGAGGGTTTGGTGGGAACACTGAAGCTTTCTTT. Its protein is CASSSSRGFGGNTEAFF.

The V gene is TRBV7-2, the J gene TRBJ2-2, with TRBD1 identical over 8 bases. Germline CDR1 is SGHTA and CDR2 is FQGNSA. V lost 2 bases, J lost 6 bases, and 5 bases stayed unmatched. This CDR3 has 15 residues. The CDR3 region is CASSLQGALAGELFF. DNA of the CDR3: TGTGCCAGCAGCTTACAGGGGGCTTTGGCCGGGGAGCTGTTTTTT.

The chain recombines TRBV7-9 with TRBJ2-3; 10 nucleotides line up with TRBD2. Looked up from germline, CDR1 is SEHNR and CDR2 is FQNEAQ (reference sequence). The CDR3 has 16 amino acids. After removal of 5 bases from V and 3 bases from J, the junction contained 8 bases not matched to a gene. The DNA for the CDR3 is TGTGCCAGCAGCATCGCTAGCGGGGGACCAACAGATACGCAGTATTTT. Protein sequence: CASSIASGGPTDTQYF.

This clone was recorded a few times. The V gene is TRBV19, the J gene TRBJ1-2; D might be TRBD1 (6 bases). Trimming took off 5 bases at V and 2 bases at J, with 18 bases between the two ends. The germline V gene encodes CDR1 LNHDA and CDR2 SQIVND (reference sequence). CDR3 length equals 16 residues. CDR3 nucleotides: TGTGCCAGTAGTTCCACCGGGACACGGTCCAACTATGGCTACACCTTC. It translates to CASSSTGTRSNYGYTF.

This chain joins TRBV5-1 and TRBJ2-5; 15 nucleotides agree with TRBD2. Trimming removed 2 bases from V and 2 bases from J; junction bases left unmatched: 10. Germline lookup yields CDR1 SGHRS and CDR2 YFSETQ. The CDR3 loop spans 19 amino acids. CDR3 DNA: TGCGCCAGCAGCTTAAGACAGGGACTAGCGGGAGGATCTCAAGAGACCCAGTACTTC. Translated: CASSLRQGLAGGSQETQYF.

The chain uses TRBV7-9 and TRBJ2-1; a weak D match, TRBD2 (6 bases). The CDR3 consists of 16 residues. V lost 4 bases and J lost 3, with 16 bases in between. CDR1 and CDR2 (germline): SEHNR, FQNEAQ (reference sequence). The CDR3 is CASSSSPYGGYNEQFF. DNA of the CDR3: TGTGCCAGCAGCTCCTCTCCTTACGGGGGCTACAATGAGCAGTTCTTC. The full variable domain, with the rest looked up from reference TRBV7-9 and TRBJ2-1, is DTGVSQNPRHKITKRGQNVTFRCDPISEHNRLYWYRQTLGQGPEFLTYFQNEAQLEKSRLLSDRFSAERPKGSFSTLEIQRTEQGDSAMYLCASSSSPYGGYNEQFFGPGTRLTVL.

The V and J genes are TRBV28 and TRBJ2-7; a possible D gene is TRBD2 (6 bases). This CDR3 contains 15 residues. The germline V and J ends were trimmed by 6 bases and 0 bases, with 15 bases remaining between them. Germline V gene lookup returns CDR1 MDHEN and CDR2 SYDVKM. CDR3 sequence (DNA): TGTGCCAGCAGACGGGACTGGCTTAGCTCCTACGAGCAGTACTTC. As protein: CASRRDWLSSYEQYF.

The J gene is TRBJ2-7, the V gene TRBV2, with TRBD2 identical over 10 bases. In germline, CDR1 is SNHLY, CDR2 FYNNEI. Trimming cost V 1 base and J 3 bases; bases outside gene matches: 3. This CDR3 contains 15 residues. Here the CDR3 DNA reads TGTGCCAGCAGTGAAGAGACTAGCGGGCACTACGAGCAGTACTTC. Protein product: CASSEETSGHYEQYF. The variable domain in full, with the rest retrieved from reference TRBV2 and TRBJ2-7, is EPEVTQTPSHQVTQMGQEVILRCVPISNHLYFYWYRQILGQKVEFLVSFYNNEISEKSEIFDDQFSVERPDGSNFTLKIRSTKLEDSAMYFCASSEETSGHYEQYFGPGTRLTVT.

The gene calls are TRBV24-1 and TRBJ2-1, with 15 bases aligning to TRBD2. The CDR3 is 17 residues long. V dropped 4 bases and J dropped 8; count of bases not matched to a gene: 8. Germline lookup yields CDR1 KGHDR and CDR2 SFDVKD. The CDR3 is CATSEYGTSGRIDEQFF. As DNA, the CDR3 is TGTGCCACCAGTGAATACGGGACTAGCGGGAGGATCGATGAGCAGTTCTTC.